The 28 T cell receptor beta chains given below trace back to one sample, sequenced in a study of neoadjuvant anti-PD-1 for oral cavity cancer. TCRdb's copy holds only in-frame clones and misses some; the assay was immunoSEQ multiplex PCR. The table records about 8,300 clones, 45% to 55% of them present only once. Sequenced here: tumor tissue, sampled before nivolumab (anti-PD-1) treatment. Receptor source: a person aged 40 to 85 with oral cavity squamous cell carcinoma.

The chain links TRBV6-5 to TRBJ2-2, with TRBD1 matching 9 bases. This CDR3 comprises 15 residues. J gave up 7 bases and V 2 bases, and 5 bases lay outside the gene matches. In germline, CDR1 is MNHEY, CDR2 SVGAGI. Here the CDR3 reads CASSYTTGGNGELFF. CDR3 DNA: TGTGCCAGCAGTTACACGACAGGGGGGAACGGGGAGCTGTTTTTT.

The chain joins TRBV6-1 to TRBJ1-4; D is uncertain. The V and J ends lost 5 bases and 0 bases respectively, with 7 bases between them. CDR1 and CDR2 from the germline V gene are MNHNS and SASEGT. The CDR3 loop spans 14 amino acids. The CDR3 nucleotides are TGTGCCAGCAGTAGACAAGCAACTAATGAAAAACTGTTTTTT. Its protein product is CASSRQATNEKLFF.

The rearrangement joins TRBV7-8 to TRBJ2-6; D gene unclear. The CDR3 covers 16 residues. V gave up 2 bases and J gave up 2 bases, with 10 bases separating them. The V gene's germline CDR1 is SGHVS and CDR2 FQNEAQ. CDR3 loop: CASSLSWVAGANVLTF. The CDR3 DNA reads TGTGCCAGCAGCTTATCGTGGGTGGCTGGGGCCAACGTCCTGACTTTC.

CDR3 loop: CASSVQGLENIQYF. DNA for the CDR3: TGTGCCAGCAGCGTGCAAGGACTAGAAAACATTCAGTACTTC. V usage is TRBV5-4 and J usage is TRBJ2-4; TRBD2 aligns across 7 bases. This CDR3 region has 14 residues. Germline lookup yields CDR1 SGHNT and CDR2 YYREEE (reference sequence). V gave up 4 bases and J gave up 5 bases; unmatched junction bases: 6.

The table lists this clone with a few counts. The chain carries TRBV27 and TRBJ2-2; D remains ambiguous. Germline assignment: CDR1 MNHEY and CDR2 SMNVEV (reference sequence). The CDR3 has 12 residues. Deletions cut 2 bases from V and 8 bases from J, with 6 bases between. CDR3 coding DNA: TGTGCCAGCAGTTTAACTGAGGGGGAGCTGTTTTTT. As protein: CASSLTEGELFF.

V and J are TRBV11-2 and TRBJ2-1, with a possible D match to TRBD2 (5 bases). The CDR3 contains 13 residues. CDR1 and CDR2 from the germline V gene are SGHAT and FQNNGV. V lost 5 bases and J 8 bases, leaving 13 bases between the germline ends. CDR3 sequence: CASSPLGSHEQFF. CDR3 DNA: TGTGCCAGCAGCCCACTAGGATCGCATGAGCAGTTCTTC.

On this clone itself: The DNA is left out, because the CDR3 cannot be placed on it with certainty; the CDR3 is given as TCRdb lists it. The chain links TRBV5-1 to TRBJ2-5. The CDR3 has 15 residues if both end residues are counted. Germline CDR1 and CDR2: SGHRS and YFSETQ. This chain's CDR3 is CASSFGNGAWETQYF.

The rearrangement links TRBV2 to TRBJ2-5; 7 bases agree with TRBD1. This CDR3 has 15 amino acids. Germline CDR1 is SNHLY and CDR2 is FYNNEI. Trimming took 4 bases from V and 1 from J; bases not matched to a gene: 6. As DNA, the CDR3 is TGTGCCAGCAGTGCTCGGGACAGAGGCCAAGAGACCCAGTACTTC. Encoded protein: CASSARDRGQETQYF. Full variable domain (rest looked up from reference TRBV2 and TRBJ2-5): EPEVTQTPSHQVTQMGQEVILRCVPISNHLYFYWYRQILGQKVEFLVSFYNNEISEKSEIFDDQFSVERPDGSNFTLKIRSTKLEDSAMYFCASSARDRGQETQYFGPGTRLLVL.

Judged by abundance, this clone is large (0.1 to 1%). The V gene is TRBV7-2, the J gene TRBJ2-7; 10 positions match TRBD1. This CDR3 is 17 amino acids long. V trimming: 0 bases; J trimming: 4 bases; junction bases outside the gene matches: 9. CDR1 is SGHTA and CDR2 is FQGNSA in the germline V gene. The CDR3 region is CASSLAPPGQGIYEQYF. Written as DNA, the CDR3 is TGTGCCAGCAGCTTAGCCCCGCCGGGACAGGGGATATACGAGCAGTACTTC.

The rearrangement uses TRBV19 and TRBJ2-7; weak D call: TRBD1 (6 bases). This CDR3 is built from 12 residues. Between the trimmed V and J ends, which lost 6 bases and 6 bases, there was a span of 12 bases. The V gene's germline CDR1 is LNHDA and CDR2 SQIVND (reference sequence). The CDR3 sequence: CASSLPDSEQYF. CDR3 nucleotides: TGTGCCAGTAGCCTCCCGGACAGCGAGCAGTACTTC.

This clone was picked up a small number of times. V is TRBV4-2 and J is TRBJ1-1, with D uncertain. V dropped 0 bases and J dropped 1 base, with 9 bases sitting between them. In germline, CDR1 is LGHNA, CDR2 YNFKEQ. The CDR3 runs to 15 residues. The CDR3 DNA reads as TGTGCCAGCAGCCAAGATGAACCGACGAACACTGAAGCTTTCTTT. This sequence encodes CASSQDEPTNTEAFF.

This rearrangement joins TRBV29-1 to TRBJ2-2; unclear D gene. The length of the CDR3 is 12 residues. Trimming took 5 bases from V and 6 from J, leaving 10 bases between them. Germline V lookup: CDR1 SQVTM, CDR2 ANQGSEA. This chain's CDR3 is CSVQRVPGELFF. CDR3 nucleotides: TGCAGCGTTCAAAGGGTCCCCGGGGAGCTGTTTTTT.

The CDR3, as DNA: TGTGCCAGCAGTAGGGGGATCACGGACGAAAAACTGTTTTTT. Translating it yields CASSRGITDEKLFF. The gene calls are TRBV7-8 and TRBJ1-4; weak D call: TRBD1 (6 bases). V was trimmed by 6 bases and J by 8 bases, leaving 16 bases between them. The CDR3 has 14 residues. Germline CDR1 reads SGHVS; CDR2 reads FQNEAQ.

Within the sample, this clone is medium-sized (0.01 to 0.1%). V and J are TRBV10-2 and TRBJ1-1; D is possibly TRBD1 (6 bases). There are 16 residues in the CDR3. CDR1 and CDR2 (germline): WSHSY, SAAADI. V dropped 3 bases and J dropped 1 base, with 15 bases sitting between them. The CDR3 bases are TGCGCCAGCAGTGAACCCTGGGGGACACAGAACACTGAAGCTTTCTTT. This codes for CASSEPWGTQNTEAFF.

In this sample, this clone turned up once. The chain has TRBV11-2 and TRBJ2-1; D gene uncertain. Germline V lookup: CDR1 SGHAT, CDR2 FQNNGV. Trimming removed 0 bases at V and 4 bases at J, with 4 bases between. This CDR3 contains 13 residues. CDR3 coding DNA: TGTGCCAGCAGCTTAGAACAATACAATGAGCAGTTCTTC. This sequence encodes CASSLEQYNEQFF.

V is TRBV2 and J is TRBJ2-1; TRBD2 matches at 9 bases. CDR1 is SNHLY and CDR2 is FYNNEI in the germline V gene. Germline trimming cut 6 bases from V and 7 bases from J; bases unmatched to any gene: 7. The CDR3 is 14 amino acids. CDR3 nucleotides: TGTGCCAGCAGAGTAGCGGGAGTCGGGAATGAGCAGTTCTTC. Residues: CASRVAGVGNEQFF.

This clone was seen more than once but under ten times. The chain couples TRBV19 to TRBJ2-1, with unresolved D. Per the germline V gene, CDR1 is LNHDA and CDR2 is SQIVND (reference sequence). CDR3 length: 14 residues. Trimming took 6 bases from V and 1 from J, leaving 10 bases between them. The CDR3: CASSQAWSYNEQFF. The CDR3, as DNA: TGTGCCAGTAGCCAGGCTTGGTCCTACAATGAGCAGTTCTTC.

The V and J genes are TRBV4-1 and TRBJ2-3, with TRBD1 matching over 7 bases. Germline CDR1 MGHRA, CDR2 YSYEKL. The CDR3 covers 15 residues. V dropped 0 bases and J dropped 3; count of bases not matched to a gene: 3. The CDR3 reads CASSQERQGTDTQYF. For the CDR3, the DNA is TGCGCCAGCAGCCAAGAGAGACAGGGAACAGATACGCAGTATTTT.

This clone was found once. The CDR3 loop reads CASSLSQAPYNEQFF. CDR3 DNA sequence: TGTGCCAGCAGCTTATCCCAGGCCCCCTACAATGAGCAGTTCTTC. This chain joins TRBV7-3 and TRBJ2-1, with D uncertain. V was clipped by 2 bases and J by 2 bases, with 10 bases between them. CDR1 and CDR2 from the germline V gene are SGHTA and FQGTGA. The CDR3 length is 15 residues.

This chain connects TRBV11-3 to TRBJ2-3; D is undetermined. Germline loops: CDR1 SGHNT, CDR2 YENEEA. The V end lost 1 base, the J end lost 8 bases, and 10 bases lay between the germline ends. CDR3 length equals 13 residues. CDR3: CASSLGPTGTQYF. For the CDR3, the DNA is TGTGCCAGCAGCTTAGGCCCAACGGGTACGCAGTATTTT.

Comments on this clone: At one of its ends the junction is not consistent with the germline gene, which may arise from a read error. The CDR3 protein is CASGMGAGGNF. Written as DNA, the CDR3 is TGTGCCAGCGGGATGGGGGCCGGAGGGAACTTC. The V gene is TRBV2, the J gene TRBJ2-7; the D gene could be TRBD1 or TRBD2 (6 bases each). Germline values: CDR1 SNHLY, CDR2 FYNNEI. This CDR3 contains 11 residues.

The chain couples TRBV6-5 to TRBJ2-2; D not resolved. CDR3 size: 13 residues. The germline CDR1 and CDR2 sequences are MNHEY and SVGAGI. V shed 1 base and J shed 5 bases, with 5 bases lying between them. DNA of the CDR3: TGTGCCAGCAGTTACTTAGGGACCGGGGAGCTGTTTTTT. This translates into CASSYLGTGELFF.

The chain is built from TRBV5-4 and TRBJ2-7, with no clear D. CDR1 is SGHNT, CDR2 YYREEE, per germline (reference sequence). V lost 0 bases, J lost 4 bases, and 11 bases lay in between. The CDR3 runs to 14 residues. The CDR3 sequence is CASSLADSTYEQYF. CDR3 sequence (DNA): TGTGCCAGCAGCTTGGCGGATTCCACTTACGAGCAGTACTTC.

This clone was seen once. DNA for the CDR3: TGTGCCAGCAGCGGCTCTGGGGAGACCCAGTACTTC. It translates to CASSGSGETQYF. This sequence joins TRBV9 and TRBJ2-5; D is unresolved. Between the trimmed V and J ends, which lost 3 bases and 5 bases, there was a span of 8 bases. The CDR3 totals 12 residues. CDR1 is SGDLS and CDR2 is YYNGEE in the germline V gene.

The chain employs TRBV5-5 and TRBJ2-3; D uncertain. Germline CDR1 and CDR2: SGHKS and YYEKEE (reference sequence). The CDR3 spans 14 residues. Trimming left V 2 bases short and J 2 bases short, with 9 bases between. The CDR3 coding sequence is TGTGCCAGCAGCTTAGTAAGGAACACAGATACGCAGTATTTT. This sequence encodes CASSLVRNTDTQYF.

This clone showed up just a few times. V and J are TRBV7-9 and TRBJ2-3; unclear D gene. With 0 bases removed from V and 8 bases from J, the gap between germline ends came to 15 bases. The CDR3 consists of 15 residues. Germline CDR1 reads SEHNR; CDR2 reads FQNEAQ (reference sequence). This CDR3 is CASSLATTPSGTQYF. The CDR3 coding sequence is TGTGCCAGCAGCTTAGCTACGACCCCGTCGGGTACGCAGTATTTT. The whole variable domain, filled in from reference TRBV7-9 and TRBJ2-3, reads DTGVSQNPRHKITKRGQNVTFRCDPISEHNRLYWYRQTLGQGPEFLTYFQNEAQLEKSRLLSDRFSAERPKGSFSTLEIQRTEQGDSAMYLCASSLATTPSGTQYFGPGTRLTVL.

The chain has TRBV11-2 and TRBJ2-4; TRBD1 agrees at 8 bases. Germline values: CDR1 SGHAT, CDR2 FQNNGV. The V segment lost 4 bases and the J segment 9 bases; nucleotides outside the gene matches: 8. This CDR3 is built from 14 residues. This CDR3 is CASSWQDRVGIQYF. In DNA, the CDR3 is TGTGCCAGCAGCTGGCAGGACAGGGTGGGCATTCAGTACTTC. Drawing the rest from reference TRBV11-2 and TRBJ2-4, the complete variable domain is EAGVAQSPRYKIIEKRQSVAFWCNPISGHATLYWYQQILGQGPKLLIQFQNNGVVDDSQLPKDRFSAERLKGVDSTLKIQPAKLEDSAVYLCASSWQDRVGIQYFGAGTRLSVL.

The V gene is TRBV28, the J gene TRBJ1-1; 7 bases align to TRBD1. In germline, CDR1 is MDHEN, CDR2 SYDVKM. Trimming cost V 6 bases and J 11 bases; bases outside gene matches: 18. CDR3 length equals 15 residues. The CDR3 here is CASRSLPQTGLLAFF. The CDR3 region has the DNA TGTGCCAGCAGATCCTTACCACAGACAGGGCTATTGGCTTTCTTT.